The rows below give T cell receptor beta chains drawn from one sample of a study of T cell changes during pregnancy in multiple sclerosis. The table came from immunoSEQ multiplex PCR; TCRdb's copy has only in-frame clones and leaves some out. There are roughly 80,000 clones in the sample; 93% occur only once, and roughly 2.5% lies in the top ten. The sample was peripheral blood, taken in the second trimester of pregnancy. These TCRs come from a female donor with multiple sclerosis, enrolled in a pregnancy study. Each CDR3 is given with its conserved first and last residue. Fields, in order: J gene, D gene, V gene, CDR3 protein, CDR3 DNA. A D gene is named only where the DNA matches it firmly.

J gene: TRBJ1-6; D gene: TRBD1; V gene: TRBV5-1; CDR3 protein: CASSLPESGQGSPLHF; CDR3 DNA: TGCGCCAGCAGCTTGCCTGAGTCGGGACAGGGATCACCCCTCCACTTT
J gene: TRBJ2-1; D gene: TRBD1; V gene: TRBV5-1; CDR3 protein: CASSSGQGSDEQFF; CDR3 DNA: TGCGCCAGCAGCTCGGGACAGGGGAGCGATGAGCAGTTCTTC
J gene: TRBJ2-1; D gene: .; V gene: TRBV25-1; CDR3 protein: CASSPGSAPIF; CDR3 DNA: TGTGCCAGCAGTCCTGGGAGCGCACCGATCTTC
J gene: TRBJ2-2; D gene: .; V gene: TRBV4-1; CDR3 protein: CASSQTGWNTGELFF; CDR3 DNA: TGCGCCAGCAGCCAAACAGGGTGGAACACCGGGGAGCTGTTTTTT
J gene: TRBJ2-7; D gene: .; V gene: TRBV2; CDR3 protein: CASGIGVGYYEQYF; CDR3 DNA: TGTGCCAGCGGCATAGGGGTGGGCTACTACGAGCAGTACTTC
J gene: TRBJ2-5; D gene: .; V gene: TRBV14; CDR3 protein: CASSQARETQYF; CDR3 DNA: TGTGCCAGCAGCCAAGCGAGAGAGACCCAGTACTTC
J gene: TRBJ1-1; D gene: TRBD1; V gene: TRBV7-9; CDR3 protein: CASSPETGMRTEAFF; CDR3 DNA: TGTGCCAGCAGCCCCGAGACAGGGATGAGGACTGAAGCTTTCTTT
J gene: TRBJ1-6; D gene: TRBD1; V gene: TRBV13; CDR3 protein: CASSWRTGSYNSPLHF; CDR3 DNA: TGTGCCAGCAGCTGGCGGACAGGCTCCTATAATTCACCCCTCCACTTT
J gene: TRBJ1-2; D gene: .; V gene: TRBV9; CDR3 protein: CASSVDAVTNYGYTF; CDR3 DNA: TGTGCCAGCAGCGTAGACGCGGTTACCAACTATGGCTACACCTTC
J gene: TRBJ1-1; D gene: TRBD1; V gene: TRBV13; CDR3 protein: CASSHRQGEYTEAFF; CDR3 DNA: TGTGCCAGCAGCCACAGACAGGGGGAATATACTGAAGCTTTCTTT
J gene: TRBJ1-5; D gene: TRBD1; V gene: TRBV2; CDR3 protein: CASRRTGDQPQHF; CDR3 DNA: TGTGCCAGCAGGAGGACAGGGGATCAGCCCCAGCATTTT